This T cell receptor beta chain was recorded in a study of identical twins. CDR1 and CDR2 from the germline V gene are SGHRS and YFSETQ. This CDR3 has 15 residues. J was trimmed by 2 bases and V by 3 bases; bases with no gene match: 5. This clonotype showed up many times. cDNA molecules carried unique molecular identifiers, and template switching added a universal primer site. Each CDR3 protein gets one entry after TCRdb re-called the 5' RACE reads with MiXCR. This table has some 1,700,000 distinct CDR3 sequences, roughly a third appearing once. Input material: cord blood. This sequence originates from a newborn girl in good health. J is TRBJ2-3 and V is TRBV5-1; TRBD2 agrees at 8 bases. CDR3 sequence: CASSSSGRNTDTQYF. The CDR3 coding sequence is TGCGCCAGCAGCTCCAGCGGGAGAAACACAGATACGCAGTATTTT.